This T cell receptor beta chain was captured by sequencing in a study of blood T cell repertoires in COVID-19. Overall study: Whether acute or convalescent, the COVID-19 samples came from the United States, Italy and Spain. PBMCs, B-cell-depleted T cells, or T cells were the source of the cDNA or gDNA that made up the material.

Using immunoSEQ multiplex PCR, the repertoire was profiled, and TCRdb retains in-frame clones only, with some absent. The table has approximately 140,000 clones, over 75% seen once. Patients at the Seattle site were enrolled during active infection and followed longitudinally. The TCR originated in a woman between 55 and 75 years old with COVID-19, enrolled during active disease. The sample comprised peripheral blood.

The CDR3 nucleotides are TGTGCCAGCAGCTTAGTTGGACAGCAGCCCCAGCATTTT. It codes for CASSLVGQQPQHF. The chain recombines TRBV11-2 with TRBJ1-5, with D maybe TRBD1 (6 bases). Deletions cut 1 base from V and 7 bases from J, with 8 bases between. Germline V gene lookup returns CDR1 SGHAT and CDR2 FQNNGV. The CDR3 is made up of 13 amino acids.